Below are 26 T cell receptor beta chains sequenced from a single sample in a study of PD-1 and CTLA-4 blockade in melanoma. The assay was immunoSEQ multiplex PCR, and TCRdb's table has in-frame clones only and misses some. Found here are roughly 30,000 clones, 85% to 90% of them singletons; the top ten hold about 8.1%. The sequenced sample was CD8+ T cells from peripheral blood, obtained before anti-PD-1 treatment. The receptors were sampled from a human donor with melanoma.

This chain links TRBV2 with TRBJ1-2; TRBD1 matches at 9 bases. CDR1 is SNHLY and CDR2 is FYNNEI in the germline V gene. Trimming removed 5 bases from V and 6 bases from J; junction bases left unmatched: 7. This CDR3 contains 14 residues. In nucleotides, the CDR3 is TGTGCCAGCAGTTGGACAGGGGAGAGTAATGGCTACACCTTC. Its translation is CASSWTGESNGYTF.

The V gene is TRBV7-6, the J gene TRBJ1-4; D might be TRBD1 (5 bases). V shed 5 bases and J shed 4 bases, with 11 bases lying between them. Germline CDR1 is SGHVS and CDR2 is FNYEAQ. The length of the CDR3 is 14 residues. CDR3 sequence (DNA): TGTGCCAGCAGCGAGGGACTGGATAATGAAAAACTGTTTTTT. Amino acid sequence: CASSEGLDNEKLFF.

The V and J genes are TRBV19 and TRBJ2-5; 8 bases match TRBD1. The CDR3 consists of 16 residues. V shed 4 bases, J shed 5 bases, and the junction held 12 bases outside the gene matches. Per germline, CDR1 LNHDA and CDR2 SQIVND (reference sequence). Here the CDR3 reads CASSNPPETGDETQYF. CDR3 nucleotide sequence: TGTGCCAGTAGTAATCCCCCCGAGACAGGGGATGAGACCCAGTACTTC.

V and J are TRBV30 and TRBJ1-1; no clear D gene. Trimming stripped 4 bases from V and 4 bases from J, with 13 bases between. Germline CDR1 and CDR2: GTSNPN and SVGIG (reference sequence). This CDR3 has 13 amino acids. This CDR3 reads CAWTPDTGTEAFF. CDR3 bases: TGTGCCTGGACTCCAGACACGGGCACTGAAGCTTTCTTT.

The CDR3 sequence: CASSHSRGTIYF. CDR3 sequence (DNA): TGTGCCAGCAGCCACTCCCGGGGCACCATATATTTT. The chain joins TRBV7-9 to TRBJ1-3, with D uncertain. The CDR3 spans 12 residues. Trimming pared 5 bases from V and 9 bases from J, leaving 11 bases between. CDR1 is SEHNR, CDR2 FQNEAQ, per germline (reference sequence). Drawing the rest from reference TRBV7-9 and TRBJ1-3, the complete variable domain is DTGVSQNPRHKITKRGQNVTFRCDPISEHNRLYWYRQTLGQGPEFLTYFQNEAQLEKSRLLSDRFSAERPKGSFSTLEIQRTEQGDSAMYLCASSHSRGTIYFGEGSWLTVV.

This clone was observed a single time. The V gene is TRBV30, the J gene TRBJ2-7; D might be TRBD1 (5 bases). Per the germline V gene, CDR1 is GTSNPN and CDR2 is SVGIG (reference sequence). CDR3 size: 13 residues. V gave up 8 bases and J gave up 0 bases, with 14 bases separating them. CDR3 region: CASDRLNSYEQYF. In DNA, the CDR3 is TGTGCCAGTGACAGACTTAACTCCTACGAGCAGTACTTC.

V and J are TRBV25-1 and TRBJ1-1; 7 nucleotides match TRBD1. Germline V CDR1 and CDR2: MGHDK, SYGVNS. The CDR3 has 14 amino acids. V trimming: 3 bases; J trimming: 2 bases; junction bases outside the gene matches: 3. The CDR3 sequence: CASSEGQINTEAFF. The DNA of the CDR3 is TGTGCCAGCAGTGAGGGACAGATAAACACTGAAGCTTTCTTT. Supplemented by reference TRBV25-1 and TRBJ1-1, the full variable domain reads EADIYQTPRYLVIGTGKKITLECSQTMGHDKMYWYQQDPGMELHLIHYSYGVNSTEKGDLSSESTVSRIRTEHFPLTLESARPSHTSQYLCASSEGQINTEAFFGQGTRLTVV.

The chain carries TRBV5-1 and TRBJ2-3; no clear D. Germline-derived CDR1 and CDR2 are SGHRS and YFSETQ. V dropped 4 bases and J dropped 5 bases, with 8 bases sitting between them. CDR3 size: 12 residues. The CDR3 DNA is TGCGCCAGCAGCCTCGACCTAGATACGCAGTATTTT. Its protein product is CASSLDLDTQYF.

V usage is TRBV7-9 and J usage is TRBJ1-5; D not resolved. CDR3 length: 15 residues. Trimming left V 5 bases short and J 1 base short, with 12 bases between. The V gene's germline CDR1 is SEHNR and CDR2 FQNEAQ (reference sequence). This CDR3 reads CASSPLGISNQPQHF. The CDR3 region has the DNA TGTGCCAGCAGCCCCCTGGGCATCAGCAATCAGCCCCAGCATTTT.

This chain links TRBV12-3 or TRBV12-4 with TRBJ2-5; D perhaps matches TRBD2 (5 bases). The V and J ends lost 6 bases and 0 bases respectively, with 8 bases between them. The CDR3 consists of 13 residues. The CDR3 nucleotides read TGTGCCAGCAGGCGGGTGTACCAAGAGACCCAGTACTTC. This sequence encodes CASRRVYQETQYF.

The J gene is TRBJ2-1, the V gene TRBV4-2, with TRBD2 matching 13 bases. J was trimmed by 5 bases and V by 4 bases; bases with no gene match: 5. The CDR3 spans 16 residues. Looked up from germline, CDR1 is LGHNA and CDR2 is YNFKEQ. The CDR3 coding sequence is TGTGCCAGCAGCCTCATGACTAGCGGGAGGCACAATGAGCAGTTCTTC. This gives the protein CASSLMTSGRHNEQFF.

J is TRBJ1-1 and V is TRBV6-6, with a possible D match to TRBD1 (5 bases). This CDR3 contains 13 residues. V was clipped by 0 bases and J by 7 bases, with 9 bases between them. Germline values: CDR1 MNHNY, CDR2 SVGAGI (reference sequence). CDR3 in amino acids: CASSYSTEVEAFF. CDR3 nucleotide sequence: TGTGCCAGCAGTTACTCGACAGAGGTTGAAGCTTTCTTT.

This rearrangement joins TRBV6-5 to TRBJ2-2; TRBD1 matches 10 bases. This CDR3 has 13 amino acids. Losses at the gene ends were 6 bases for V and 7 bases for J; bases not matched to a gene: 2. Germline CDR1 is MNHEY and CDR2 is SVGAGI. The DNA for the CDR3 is TGTGCCAGCAGGGGACAGGGGAACGGGGAGCTGTTTTTT. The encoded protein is CASRGQGNGELFF.

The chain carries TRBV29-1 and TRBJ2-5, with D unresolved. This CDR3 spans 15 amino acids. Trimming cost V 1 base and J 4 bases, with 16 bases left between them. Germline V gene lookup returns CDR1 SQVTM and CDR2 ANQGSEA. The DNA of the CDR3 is TGCAGCGTTGAAGGCAACCTTGATCCCTTAGAGACCCAGTACTTC. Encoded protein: CSVEGNLDPLETQYF.

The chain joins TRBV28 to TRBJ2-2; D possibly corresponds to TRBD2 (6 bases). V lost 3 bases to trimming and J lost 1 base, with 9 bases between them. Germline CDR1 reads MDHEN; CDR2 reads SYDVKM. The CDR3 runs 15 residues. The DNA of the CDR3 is TGTGCCAGCAGTTTTTGGGGGGAGAACACCGGGGAGCTGTTTTTT. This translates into CASSFWGENTGELFF. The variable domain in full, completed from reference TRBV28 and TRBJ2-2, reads DVKVTQSSRYLVKRTGEKVFLECVQDMDHENMFWYRQDPGLGLRLIYFSYDVKMKEKGDIPEGYSVSREKKERFSLILESASTNQTSMYLCASSFWGENTGELFFGEGSRLTVL.

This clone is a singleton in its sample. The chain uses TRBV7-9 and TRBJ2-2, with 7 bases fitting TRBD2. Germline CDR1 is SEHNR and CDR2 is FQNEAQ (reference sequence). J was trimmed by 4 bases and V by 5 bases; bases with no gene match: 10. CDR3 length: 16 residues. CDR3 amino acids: CASSPRFSGPTGELFF. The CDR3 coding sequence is TGTGCCAGCAGCCCGAGGTTTAGCGGGCCCACCGGGGAGCTGTTTTTT.

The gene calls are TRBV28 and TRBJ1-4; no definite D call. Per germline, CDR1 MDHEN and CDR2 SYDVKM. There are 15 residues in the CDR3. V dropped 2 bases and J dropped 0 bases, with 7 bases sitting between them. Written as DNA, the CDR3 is TGTGCCAGCAGTTTAGACCAAGCAACTAATGAAAAACTGTTTTTT. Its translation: CASSLDQATNEKLFF. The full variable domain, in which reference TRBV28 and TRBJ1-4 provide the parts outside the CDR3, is DVKVTQSSRYLVKRTGEKVFLECVQDMDHENMFWYRQDPGLGLRLIYFSYDVKMKEKGDIPEGYSVSREKKERFSLILESASTNQTSMYLCASSLDQATNEKLFFGSGTQLSVL.

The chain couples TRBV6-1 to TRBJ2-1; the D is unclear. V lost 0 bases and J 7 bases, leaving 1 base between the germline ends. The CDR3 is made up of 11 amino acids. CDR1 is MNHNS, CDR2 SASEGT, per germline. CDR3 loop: CASSEANEQFF. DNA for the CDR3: TGTGCCAGCAGTGAAGCTAATGAGCAGTTCTTC.

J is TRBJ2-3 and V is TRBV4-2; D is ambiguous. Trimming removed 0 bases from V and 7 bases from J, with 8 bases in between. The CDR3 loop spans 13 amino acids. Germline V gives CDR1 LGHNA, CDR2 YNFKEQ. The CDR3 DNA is TGTGCCAGCAGCCAAGACGGCGTGAATACGCAGTATTTT. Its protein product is CASSQDGVNTQYF.

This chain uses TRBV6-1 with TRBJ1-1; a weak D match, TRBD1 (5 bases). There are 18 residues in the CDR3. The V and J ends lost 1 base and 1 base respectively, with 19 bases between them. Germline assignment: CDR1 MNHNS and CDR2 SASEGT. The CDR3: CASSEGAGWTAKNTEAFF. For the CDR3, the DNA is TGTGCCAGCAGTGAAGGGGCAGGGTGGACGGCTAAGAACACTGAAGCTTTCTTT.

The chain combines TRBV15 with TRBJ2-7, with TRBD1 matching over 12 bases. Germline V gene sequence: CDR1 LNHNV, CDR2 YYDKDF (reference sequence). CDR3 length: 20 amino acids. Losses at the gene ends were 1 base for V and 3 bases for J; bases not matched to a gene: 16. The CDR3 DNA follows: TGTGCCACCAGCAGAGTCTCTCCGGGACAGGGGGCTCTGGGTGTCTACGAGCAGTACTTC. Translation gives CATSRVSPGQGALGVYEQYF.

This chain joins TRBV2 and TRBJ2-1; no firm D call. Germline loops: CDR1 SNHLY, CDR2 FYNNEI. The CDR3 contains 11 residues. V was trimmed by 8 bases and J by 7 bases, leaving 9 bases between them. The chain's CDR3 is CASGVGNEQFF. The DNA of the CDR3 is TGTGCCAGCGGAGTGGGAAATGAGCAGTTCTTC. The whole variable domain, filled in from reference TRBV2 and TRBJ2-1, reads EPEVTQTPSHQVTQMGQEVILRCVPISNHLYFYWYRQILGQKVEFLVSFYNNEISEKSEIFDDQFSVERPDGSNFTLKIRSTKLEDSAMYFCASGVGNEQFFGPGTRLTVL.

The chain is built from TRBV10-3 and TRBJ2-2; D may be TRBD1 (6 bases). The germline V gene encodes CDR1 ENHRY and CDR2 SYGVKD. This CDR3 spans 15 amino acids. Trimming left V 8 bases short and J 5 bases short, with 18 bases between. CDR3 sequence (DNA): TGTGCCATCCAGAACCGGACAGAAGAAACCGGGGAGCTGTTTTTT. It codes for CAIQNRTEETGELFF.

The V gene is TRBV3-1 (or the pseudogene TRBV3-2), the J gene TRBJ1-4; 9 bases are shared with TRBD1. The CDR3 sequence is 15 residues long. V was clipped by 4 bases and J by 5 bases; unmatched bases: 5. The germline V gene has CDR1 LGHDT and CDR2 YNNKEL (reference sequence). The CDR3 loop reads CASSPRGTGNEKLFF. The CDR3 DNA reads TGTGCCAGCAGCCCACGAGGGACAGGGAATGAAAAACTGTTTTTT.

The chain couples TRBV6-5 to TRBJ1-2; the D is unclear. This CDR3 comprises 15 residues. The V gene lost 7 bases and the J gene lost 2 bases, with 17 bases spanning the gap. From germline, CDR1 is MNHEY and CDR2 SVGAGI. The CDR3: CASTTQAQTNYGYTF. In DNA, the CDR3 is TGTGCCAGCACAACCCAGGCACAGACCAACTATGGCTACACCTTC.

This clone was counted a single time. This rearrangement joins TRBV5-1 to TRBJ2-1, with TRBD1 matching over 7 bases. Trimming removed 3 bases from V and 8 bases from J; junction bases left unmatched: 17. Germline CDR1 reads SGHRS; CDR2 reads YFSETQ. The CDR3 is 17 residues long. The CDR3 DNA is TGCGCCAGCAGCTCGGATCGTAGGGGACAGCTCGGCTATGAGCAGTTCTTC. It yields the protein CASSSDRRGQLGYEQFF.